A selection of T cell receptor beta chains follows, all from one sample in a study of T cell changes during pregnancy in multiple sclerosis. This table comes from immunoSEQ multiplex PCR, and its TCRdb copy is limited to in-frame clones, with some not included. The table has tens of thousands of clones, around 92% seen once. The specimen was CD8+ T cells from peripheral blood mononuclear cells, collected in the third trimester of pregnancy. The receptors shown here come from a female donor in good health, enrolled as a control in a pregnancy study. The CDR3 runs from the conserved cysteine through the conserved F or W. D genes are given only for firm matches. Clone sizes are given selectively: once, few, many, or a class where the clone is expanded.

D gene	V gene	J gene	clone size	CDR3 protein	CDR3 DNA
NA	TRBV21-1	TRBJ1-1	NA	CASTQAWTEAFF	TGTGCCAGCACACAGGCCTGGACTGAAGCTTTCTTT
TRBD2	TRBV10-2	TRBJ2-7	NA	CASGKEIAGSYEQYF	TGCGCCAGCGGAAAAGAAATAGCGGGGTCCTACGAGCAGTACTTC
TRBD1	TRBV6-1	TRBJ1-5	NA	CASSEEGGQGHTIYSNQPQHF	TGTGCCAGCAGTGAAGAAGGCGGACAGGGGCATACGATATATAGCAATCAGCCCCAGCATTTT
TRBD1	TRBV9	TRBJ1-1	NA	CASSVRQGALGTEAFF	TGTGCCAGCAGCGTTAGACAGGGGGCATTAGGCACTGAAGCTTTCTTT
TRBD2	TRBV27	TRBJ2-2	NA	CASTPGLAGGPGELFF	TGTGCCAGCACCCCGGGACTAGCGGGGGGCCCCGGGGAGCTGTTTTTT
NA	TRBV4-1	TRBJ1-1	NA	CASSQERGTEAFF	TGCGCCAGCAGCCAAGAAAGGGGGACTGAAGCTTTCTTT
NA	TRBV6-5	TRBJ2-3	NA	CASSYSAESTDTQYF	TGTGCCAGCAGTTACTCTGCGGAGAGCACAGATACGCAGTATTTT
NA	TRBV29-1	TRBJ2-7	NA	CSVEDSYEQYF	TGCAGCGTAGAAGACAGCTACGAGCAGTACTTC
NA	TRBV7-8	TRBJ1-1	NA	CASSFLAGQTNTEAFF	TGTGCCAGCAGCTTCTTGGCTGGACAGACGAACACTGAAGCTTTCTTT
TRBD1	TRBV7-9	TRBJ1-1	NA	CASSLGGQGFMNTEAFF	TGTGCCAGCAGCTTAGGCGGACAGGGATTCATGAACACTGAAGCTTTCTTT
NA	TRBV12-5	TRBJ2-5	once	CASGEYQETQYF	TGTGCTAGTGGAGAGTACCAAGAGACCCAGTACTTC
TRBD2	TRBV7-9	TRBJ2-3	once	CASSLTSGGDTQYF	TGTGCCAGCAGCTTAACTAGCGGGGGCGATACGCAGTATTTT
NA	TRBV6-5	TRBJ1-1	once	CASRGLGGDTEAFF	TGTGCCAGCAGAGGGTTGGGGGGGGACACTGAAGCTTTCTTT
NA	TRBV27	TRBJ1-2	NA	CASSLRVGPNYGYTF	TGTGCCAGCAGTTTACGGGTGGGGCCTAACTATGGCTACACCTTC
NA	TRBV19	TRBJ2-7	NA	CASSTASSYEQYF	TGTGCCAGTAGTACAGCTAGCTCCTACGAGCAGTACTTC